Listed below are T cell receptor beta chains from one sample, sequenced in a study of T cells in Graves' hyperthyroidism and ophthalmopathy. MiXCR, applied by TCRdb to the multiplex PCR reads, yields one record per CDR3 protein. Among 550,000 to 600,000 distinct CDR3 sequences listed, about 43% were seen once. The sample consisted of peripheral blood or thyroid tissue (not recorded which). These TCRs come from an adult woman with Graves' disease, either hyperthyroidism or ophthalmopathy (not recorded which). Both conserved end residues are part of each CDR3. The order of the fields is V gene, J gene, D gene, clone size, CDR3 length, CDR3 protein, CDR3 DNA. D genes are given only for firm matches. Some rows have no size entry. The others give once, few or many, or a class for an expanded clone.

v_gene: TRBV3-1
j_gene: TRBJ1-2
d_gene: .
abundance: few
len: 16
CDR3aa: CASSLGGGARMHGYTF
CDR3nt: TGTGCCAGCAGCCTCGGGGGGGGCGCCAGGATGCATGGCTACACCTTC

v_gene: TRBV5-1
j_gene: TRBJ2-2
d_gene: TRBD1
abundance: few
len: 15
CDR3aa: CASSFGTEYTGELFF
CDR3nt: TGCGCCAGCAGCTTCGGGACAGAATACACCGGGGAGCTGTTTTTT

v_gene: TRBV11-1
j_gene: TRBJ2-5
d_gene: .
abundance: .
len: 15
CDR3aa: CASSSRDTPGETQYF
CDR3nt: TGTGCCAGCAGCTCGCGGGACACCCCAGGAGAGACCCAGTACTTC

v_gene: TRBV14
j_gene: TRBJ1-3
d_gene: .
abundance: many
len: 15
CDR3aa: CASSQLTVSGNTIYF
CDR3nt: TGTGCCAGCAGCCAACTGACGGTCTCTGGAAACACCATATATTTT

v_gene: TRBV5-1
j_gene: TRBJ2-5
d_gene: .
abundance: .
len: 10
CDR3aa: CANEQETQYF
CDR3nt: TGCGCCAACGAACAAGAGACCCAGTACTTC

v_gene: TRBV5-1
j_gene: TRBJ1-1
d_gene: TRBD1
abundance: .
len: 14
CDR3aa: CASSADRANTEAFF
CDR3nt: TGCGCCAGCAGCGCTGACAGGGCGAACACTGAAGCTTTCTTT

v_gene: TRBV12-5
j_gene: TRBJ1-2
d_gene: TRBD1
abundance: many
len: 15
CDR3aa: CASGPGQGPHYGYTF
CDR3nt: TGTGCTAGTGGCCCGGGACAGGGCCCACACTATGGCTACACCTTC

v_gene: TRBV29-1
j_gene: TRBJ1-2
d_gene: .
abundance: .
len: 13
CDR3aa: CSVDPGAVRGYTF
CDR3nt: TGCAGCGTTGACCCAGGGGCTGTGAGGGGCTACACCTTC

v_gene: TRBV18
j_gene: TRBJ1-1
d_gene: .
abundance: many
len: 14
CDR3aa: CASSPGRGGTEAFF
CDR3nt: TGTGCCAGCTCACCAGGCCGGGGCGGCACTGAAGCTTTCTTT

v_gene: TRBV5-1
j_gene: TRBJ2-7
d_gene: .
abundance: many
len: 14
CDR3aa: CASRETVASYEQYF
CDR3nt: TGCGCCAGCAGAGAGACGGTGGCCTCCTACGAGCAGTACTTC

v_gene: TRBV7-9
j_gene: TRBJ1-6
d_gene: .
abundance: many
len: 14
CDR3aa: CASSPMGGSSPLHF
CDR3nt: TGTGCCAGCAGCCCTATGGGGGGTAGTTCACCCCTCCACTTT

v_gene: TRBV10-3
j_gene: TRBJ1-1
d_gene: TRBD1
abundance: .
len: 15
CDR3aa: CAISDTGQGGTEAFF
CDR3nt: TGTGCCATCAGTGATACAGGACAGGGGGGAACTGAAGCTTTCTTT

v_gene: TRBV20-1
j_gene: TRBJ2-2
d_gene: .
abundance: few
len: 13
CDR3aa: CSARGSGTGELFF
CDR3nt: TGCAGTGCTAGAGGGAGTGGAACCGGGGAGCTGTTTTTT

v_gene: TRBV29-1
j_gene: TRBJ1-1
d_gene: .
abundance: few
len: 13
CDR3aa: CSVEAQGRAEAFF
CDR3nt: TGCAGCGTTGAAGCTCAGGGGCGGGCTGAAGCTTTCTTT

v_gene: TRBV6-5
j_gene: TRBJ1-3
d_gene: .
abundance: many
len: 11
CDR3aa: CASRLGDTIYF
CDR3nt: TGTGCCAGCCGTCTTGGGGACACCATATATTTT

v_gene: TRBV15
j_gene: TRBJ2-6
d_gene: .
abundance: few
len: 17
CDR3aa: CATSRGPGTPGANVLTF
CDR3nt: TGTGCCACCAGCAGAGGACCTGGGACCCCTGGGGCCAACGTCCTGACTTTC

v_gene: TRBV27
j_gene: TRBJ2-2
d_gene: .
abundance: once
len: 14
CDR3aa: CASGVGSYTGELFF
CDR3nt: TGTGCCAGCGGAGTGGGGAGTTACACCGGGGAGCTGTTTTTT

v_gene: TRBV10-1
j_gene: TRBJ2-5
d_gene: TRBD2
abundance: many
len: 16
CDR3aa: CASSPRLAGGVETQYF
CDR3nt: TGCGCCAGCAGCCCCAGACTAGCGGGAGGAGTGGAGACCCAGTACTTC

v_gene: TRBV13
j_gene: TRBJ1-2
d_gene: .
abundance: once
len: 14
CDR3aa: CASSLAGSDYGYTF
CDR3nt: TGTGCCAGCAGCTTAGCGGGGTCTGACTATGGCTACACCTTC

v_gene: TRBV7-3
j_gene: TRBJ1-1
d_gene: .
abundance: many
len: 13
CDR3aa: CASSSGGDTEAFF
CDR3nt: TGTGCCAGCAGTTCGGGGGGGGACACTGAAGCTTTCTTT

v_gene: TRBV29-1
j_gene: TRBJ2-7
d_gene: .
abundance: .
len: 12
CDR3aa: CSVEGQGGGQYF
CDR3nt: TGCAGCGTTGAAGGGCAGGGCGGCGGTCAGTACTTC

v_gene: TRBV29-1
j_gene: TRBJ1-4
d_gene: .
abundance: .
len: 14
CDR3aa: CSAAPGIEGEKLFF
CDR3nt: TGCAGCGCAGCCCCAGGAATAGAGGGTGAAAAACTGTTTTTT